The clone carrying this T cell receptor (beta chain) occurred many times. The antigen remains unidentified. Using unique molecular identifiers, the investigators prepared the TCRbeta library. TCRdb independently ran MiXCR on the PCR reads; one entry per CDR3 protein. The sample holds 550,000 to 800,000 distinct CDR3 sequences; about an eighth are singletons and the top ten take 0.79%. In germline, CDR1 is SQVTM, CDR2 ANQGSEA. The V gene lost 7 bases and the J gene lost 4 bases, with 10 bases spanning the gap. CDR3 length: 12 residues. The data stem from a study of T-cell reconstitution after alpha-beta-depleted transplantation in children. Findings and caveats of the study: A year had passed since transplant, and T-cell counts and diversity by then came mostly from newly produced T cells. After transplant, high TCRbeta diversity at day 60 in some patients arose from surviving recipient T cells and thymic progenitors. Reportedly, alpha-beta T cells present about two months post-transplant originated from several hundred expanded clones of graft origin.

The TCR sequence derives from a girl aged 2-10 years with congenital amegakaryocytic thrombocytopenia, due to receive a stem cell transplant. V is TRBV29-1 and J is TRBJ2-2; D may correspond to TRBD1 or TRBD2 (5 bases each). The material sequenced was PBMCs, taken before TCRalphabeta/CD19-depleted stem cell transplant. CDR3 sequence: CSGSGATGELFF. The CDR3 DNA follows: TGCAGCGGGTCCGGGGCCACCGGGGAGCTGTTTTTT.